This T cell receptor beta chain came from a study of shared clonotypes between healthy human individuals. Positive CCR7 selection of CD45RO-negative cells yielded the naive CD8 cells, and terminally differentiated effector memory CD45RA+ cells were excluded. Notes on the study in general: Estimated richness was generally greater in naive than memory subsets. Of the naive CD4 clonotypes, around 5% were shared across several donors. Genetic and exposure-history diversity was limited by the few donors.

CDR1 is SGDLS, CDR2 YYNGEE, per germline. The CDR3 totals 14 residues. V was clipped by 4 bases and J by 5 bases, with 12 bases between them. Details on this clone: Its antigen is currently unknown.

Genomic DNA of each subset was evenly split across several immunoSEQ plates. Sequenced by immunoSEQ multiplex PCR; TCRdb stores in-frame clones only, minus some. This table holds roughly 2,000,000 clones, approximately 92% found once. The chain couples TRBV9 to TRBJ2-2; D might be TRBD2 (5 bases). The receptor was derived from a man between 18 and 35 years old in good health. Some clones in this sample may be carry-over from other donors' samples. Source material: naive CD8+ T cells from PBMCs. CDR3 region: CASSPRTVTGELFF. The CDR3 nucleotides read TGTGCCAGCAGCCCTAGGACTGTGACCGGGGAGCTGTTTTTT.